The 11 T cell receptor beta chains presented below share a single source sample, sequenced in a study of T-cell memory formation after mild COVID-19. TCRdb reanalysed the 5' RACE reads using MiXCR and keeps one entry per CDR3 protein. The sample lists 400,000 or so distinct CDR3 sequences; more than 20% were seen once. Sequences were obtained from PBMCs or a T cell subset sorted from them (not recorded which). The receptors here all came from an adult woman who had mild COVID-19 (a few samples of this study predate the infection). Cell type and time point are not known.

Concerning this clonotype: At one end, the junction sequence differs from germline, possibly due to a read error. This chain links TRBV7-2 with TRBJ1-2; D is uncertain. The CDR3 is 13 residues long. Germline lookup yields CDR1 SGHTA and CDR2 FQGNSA. The CDR3 DNA follows: TGTGCCAGCAGCTTAGGAACAGCTTATGGCTCCACCTTC. This translates into CASSLGTAYGSTF.

In this sample, this clonotype turned up a few times. This chain uses TRBV10-3 with TRBJ2-3; TRBD2 might be the D (5 bases). Looked up from germline, CDR1 is ENHRY and CDR2 is SYGVKD. V gave up 8 bases and J gave up 4 bases, with 16 bases separating them. The CDR3 is 14 residues long. As DNA, the CDR3 is TGTGCCATCTCCGCACGGGATTACGCAGATACGCAGTATTTT. This sequence encodes CAISARDYADTQYF.

This chain links TRBV24-1 with TRBJ1-5, with TRBD1 matching 7 bases. The CDR3 has 14 residues. Trimming took 3 bases from V and 9 from J; bases not matched to a gene: 7. Per germline, CDR1 KGHDR and CDR2 SFDVKD. The CDR3 protein is CATSDPQGIRPQHF. The CDR3 DNA is TGTGCCACCAGTGATCCACAGGGGATTCGGCCCCAGCATTTT.

This clonotype was counted many times. The gene calls are TRBV29-1 and TRBJ1-1; 8 positions agree with TRBD1. Germline V gene lookup returns CDR1 SQVTM and CDR2 ANQGSEA. This CDR3 has 13 residues. After removal of 4 bases from V and 11 bases from J, the junction contained 12 bases not matched to a gene. CDR3 sequence (DNA): TGCAGCGTTGCAGGGGGCGGTCTGCTCCCGGCTTTCTTT. This sequence encodes CSVAGGGLLPAFF.

The rearrangement links TRBV12-3 or TRBV12-4 to TRBJ1-2; D not certain. CDR3 length: 11 amino acids. V was cut by 2 bases and J by 10 bases, with 8 bases left in between. The chain's CDR3 is CASSLKGTYTF. The DNA for the CDR3 is TGTGCCAGCAGTTTAAAGGGAACCTACACCTTC.

This rearrangement joins TRBV3-1 to TRBJ2-1; possible D gene TRBD2, 7 bases. CDR1 is LGHDT and CDR2 is YNNKEL in the germline V gene (reference sequence). The CDR3 sequence is 17 residues long. Trimming left V 1 base short and J 2 bases short, with 15 bases between. The DNA of the CDR3 is TGTGCCAGCAGCCAAGGGGGAGGGGGGACCGCCTACAATGAGCAGTTCTTC. This gives the protein CASSQGGGGTAYNEQFF.

This chain uses TRBV6-6 with TRBJ2-4; D tentatively reads TRBD1 or TRBD2 (5 bases each). This CDR3 is built from 16 residues. V was trimmed by 6 bases and J by 1 base, leaving 16 bases between them. Germline V gene sequence: CDR1 MNHNY, CDR2 SVGAGI (reference sequence). The CDR3 DNA reads as TGTGCCAGCAGCCCTGAGGGGATTGCGGCCAAAAACATTCAGTACTTC. Encoded protein: CASSPEGIAAKNIQYF.

This clonotype was observed a handful of times. The chain joins TRBV11-3 to TRBJ2-7; D remains unclear. Trimming took 5 bases from V and 0 from J, leaving 11 bases between them. Germline V gene sequence: CDR1 SGHNT, CDR2 YENEEA. The CDR3 is 14 amino acids. The CDR3 nucleotides read TGTGCCAGCAGCACGGGTCGCAGCTCCTACGAGCAGTACTTC. Amino acid sequence: CASSTGRSSYEQYF.

This chain links TRBV27 with TRBJ1-1; D is unresolved. CDR1 and CDR2 (germline): MNHEY, SMNVEV (reference sequence). V lost 5 bases, J lost 0 bases, and 7 bases lay in between. The CDR3 runs to 13 residues. The CDR3 loop is CASSQTMNTEAFF. In DNA form, the CDR3 reads TGTGCCAGCAGTCAAACAATGAACACTGAAGCTTTCTTT.

This clonotype has a handful of counts. The chain employs TRBV4-1 and TRBJ2-2; D uncertain. CDR1 is MGHRA and CDR2 is YSYEKL in the germline V gene. V was clipped by 1 base and J by 5 bases, with 5 bases between them. The CDR3 loop spans 13 amino acids. The CDR3 region is CASSQGSTGELFF. CDR3 nucleotides: TGCGCCAGCAGCCAAGGATCAACCGGGGAGCTGTTTTTT.

This clonotype was counted a few times. The chain recombines TRBV9 with TRBJ2-1; D unresolved. Per the germline V gene, CDR1 is SGDLS and CDR2 is YYNGEE. Trimming stripped 3 bases from V and 4 bases from J, with 8 bases between. The CDR3 spans 13 residues. In DNA, the CDR3 is TGTGCCAGCAGCGGAGGTTTTTACAATGAGCAGTTCTTC. This codes for CASSGGFYNEQFF.